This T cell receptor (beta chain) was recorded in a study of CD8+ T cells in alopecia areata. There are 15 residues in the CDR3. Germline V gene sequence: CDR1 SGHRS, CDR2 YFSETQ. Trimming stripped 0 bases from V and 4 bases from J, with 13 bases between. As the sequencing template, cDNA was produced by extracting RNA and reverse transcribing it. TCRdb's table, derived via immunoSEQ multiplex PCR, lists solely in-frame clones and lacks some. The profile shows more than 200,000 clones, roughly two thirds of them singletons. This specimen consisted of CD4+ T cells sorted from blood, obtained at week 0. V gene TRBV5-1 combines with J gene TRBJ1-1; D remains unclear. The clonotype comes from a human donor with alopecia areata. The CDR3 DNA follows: TGCGCCAGCAGCTTGGGTGTGACTTCGGGCACTGAAGCTTTCTTT. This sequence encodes CASSLGVTSGTEAFF.